A single sample gave rise to the 22 T cell receptor beta chains below, sequenced in a study of cytomegalovirus exposure and HLA in healthy donors. A multiplex PCR was run with 60 Vbeta primers and 13 Jbeta primers. Profiled with immunoSEQ multiplex PCR; TCRdb holds only in-frame clones, not every one. The sample yields some 160,000 clones, about 80% seen once. Sequencing was done on a sample of PBMCs. Receptor source: a middle-aged woman in good health and CMV-seronegative.

This clone showed up just a few times. The rearrangement links TRBV19 to TRBJ1-2; 9 nucleotides line up with TRBD1. Germline CDR1 reads LNHDA; CDR2 reads SQIVND (reference sequence). The CDR3 runs 14 residues. The ends lost 7 bases at V and 4 bases at J; junction bases unmatched: 7. DNA of the CDR3: TGTGCCAGTACCAGGGGACAGGGTGTCTATGGCTACACCTTC. Its translation: CASTRGQGVYGYTF.

V and J are TRBV6-1 and TRBJ1-2; 9 bases fit TRBD1. V lost 2 bases, J lost 5 bases, and 6 bases stayed unmatched. CDR1 and CDR2 from the germline V gene are MNHNS and SASEGT. This CDR3 is 15 amino acids long. The CDR3 DNA reads as TGTGCCAGCAGTGAACTTCCGGGACAGGGATATGGCTACACCTTC. Its protein is CASSELPGQGYGYTF.

The CDR3 DNA reads as TGTGCCACCAGCAGTCCCAGGCTAGCGGGAGTCGCAGATACGCAGTATTTT. Translation gives CATSSPRLAGVADTQYF. The gene calls are TRBV15 and TRBJ2-3, with 10 bases fitting TRBD2. The junction had 10 bases not matched to a gene; V was cut back by 3 bases and J by 4 bases. The germline CDR1 and CDR2 sequences are LNHNV and YYDKDF (reference sequence). CDR3 length equals 17 residues.

Only a few counts were recorded for this clone. V usage is TRBV6-6 and J usage is TRBJ1-1, with a tentative D call TRBD1 (6 bases). The CDR3 extends over 13 amino acids. The germline CDR1 and CDR2 sequences are MNHNY and SVGAGI (reference sequence). Trimming removed 11 bases from V and 2 bases from J, with 15 bases in between. The CDR3 loop is CADSDSRNTEAFF. The CDR3 DNA follows: TGTGCCGACTCGGACAGCCGTAACACTGAAGCTTTCTTT.

The V gene is TRBV19, the J gene TRBJ2-3, with D uncertain. V was trimmed by 3 bases and J by 7 bases, leaving 11 bases between them. The CDR3 covers 13 residues. Per the germline V gene, CDR1 is LNHDA and CDR2 is SQIVND (reference sequence). The CDR3 here is CASSISSGHTQYF. The CDR3 region has the DNA TGTGCCAGTAGTATCAGCTCTGGGCATACGCAGTATTTT.

The J gene is TRBJ1-2, the V gene TRBV6-5; unclear D gene. Germline V gives CDR1 MNHEY, CDR2 SVGAGI. V lost 5 bases, J lost 8 bases, and 21 bases lay in between. This CDR3 comprises 15 residues. The CDR3 DNA is TGTGCCAGCAGTCGTTACGAGGGCTTGAGAGCGGGCTACACCTTC. It translates to CASSRYEGLRAGYTF.

V is TRBV28 and J is TRBJ2-3; 11 bases fit TRBD2. There are 14 residues in the CDR3. Germline lookup yields CDR1 MDHEN and CDR2 SYDVKM. V trimming: 10 bases; J trimming: 7 bases; junction bases outside the gene matches: 10. The CDR3, as DNA: TGTGCCACCACCACTAGCGGGAGTCGATATACGCAGTATTTT. Translating gives CATTTSGSRYTQYF.

The chain has TRBV10-2 and TRBJ2-7, with 7 positions matching TRBD2. Germline V lookup: CDR1 WSHSY, CDR2 SAAADI. CDR3 length: 14 amino acids. The J segment lost 4 bases and the V segment lost 8 bases, leaving 11 bases of the junction unmatched. The CDR3 loop reads CASGGASGAYEQYF. The CDR3 bases are TGCGCCAGCGGCGGGGCTAGCGGAGCTTACGAGCAGTACTTC.

The chain links TRBV5-4 to TRBJ2-5; D remains unclear. V lost 5 bases, J lost 0 bases, and 5 bases lay in between. CDR1 and CDR2 (germline): SGHNT, YYREEE (reference sequence). The CDR3 is 12 residues long. CDR3 sequence (DNA): TGTGCCAGCAGTTCGTACCAAGAGACCCAGTACTTC. Translating gives CASSSYQETQYF. The variable domain in full, completed from reference TRBV5-4 and TRBJ2-5, reads ETGVTQSPTHLIKTRGQQVTLRCSSQSGHNTVSWYQQALGQGPQFIFQYYREEENGRGNFPPRFSGLQFPNYSSELNVNALELDDSALYLCASSSYQETQYFGPGTRLLVL.

This clone was seen only a few times. The CDR3 nucleotides are TGTGCTAGTGCCCGGGACAGGGAGATCAATTCACCCCTCCACTTT. This gives the protein CASARDREINSPLHF. The rearrangement links TRBV12-5 to TRBJ1-6; 9 bases agree with TRBD1. This CDR3 has 15 residues. Per the germline V gene, CDR1 is LGHNT and CDR2 is FRNRAP. Germline trimming cut 7 bases from V and 7 bases from J; bases unmatched to any gene: 8. The full variable domain, completed using reference TRBV12-5 and TRBJ1-6, is DARVTQTPRHKVTEMGQEVTMRCQPILGHNTVFWYRQTMMQGLELLAYFRNRAPLDDSGMPKDRFSAEMPDATLATLKIQPSEPRDSAVYFCASARDREINSPLHFGNGTRLTVT.

The gene calls are TRBV5-1 and TRBJ1-5, with D uncertain. CDR1 SGHRS and CDR2 YFSETQ come from the germline V gene. V gave up 7 bases and J gave up 11 bases, with 10 bases separating them. The CDR3 runs to 10 residues. CDR3 sequence: CASGPESQHF. The CDR3 DNA sequence: TGCGCCAGCGGTCCGGAGTCCCAGCATTTT.

The gene calls are TRBV28 and TRBJ2-7; the D gene is possibly TRBD2 (6 bases). The CDR3 covers 14 residues. Trimming took off 5 bases at V and 6 bases at J, with 17 bases between the two ends. CDR1 MDHEN and CDR2 SYDVKM come from the germline V gene. The CDR3 DNA sequence: TGTGCCAGCAGTAAACCGGGGGACCCCATCGAGCAGTACTTC. Residues: CASSKPGDPIEQYF.

This sequence joins TRBV28 and TRBJ1-1, with unresolved D. V lost 4 bases and J 7 bases, leaving 13 bases between the germline ends. This CDR3 contains 13 residues. Per the germline V gene, CDR1 is MDHEN and CDR2 is SYDVKM. CDR3 in DNA: TGTGCCAGCAGTTCATCCATGTCCGGTGAAGCTTTCTTT. Amino acids: CASSSSMSGEAFF.

This rearrangement joins TRBV9 to TRBJ2-1; 8 bases are a match to TRBD2. CDR1 is SGDLS and CDR2 is YYNGEE in the germline V gene. Unmatched junction bases numbered 9, after V lost 0 bases and J lost 7 bases. The CDR3 length is 16 residues. Here the CDR3 DNA reads TGTGCCAGCAGCGTAGCTCCCACGGGGGGGCTAAATGAGCAGTTCTTC. Translating gives CASSVAPTGGLNEQFF.

A remark on this clone: The sample holds other DNA sequences that translate to the same CDR3. The V and J genes are TRBV5-6 and TRBJ2-5, with 9 bases matching TRBD2. After removal of 2 bases from V and 6 bases from J, the junction contained 5 bases not matched to a gene. Germline CDR1 is SGHDT and CDR2 is YYEEEE. This CDR3 is built from 14 residues. As DNA, the CDR3 is TGTGCCAGCAGCTTCGGCGGGGGGGCCCAGACCCAGTACTTC. This codes for CASSFGGGAQTQYF.

The V call is TRBV30, the J call TRBJ1-2; D call uncertain. The CDR3 is 13 amino acids. The V gene's germline CDR1 is GTSNPN and CDR2 SVGIG (reference sequence). The ends were cut back, 1 base at V and 5 bases at J, with 11 bases in the middle. The CDR3 loop reads CAWSADEGYGYTF. In nucleotides, the CDR3 is TGTGCCTGGAGTGCAGACGAGGGATATGGCTACACCTTC.

This clone was picked up a small number of times. V gene TRBV11-3 combines with J gene TRBJ1-4, with D uncertain. Trimming took off 3 bases at V and 7 bases at J, with 6 bases between the two ends. Germline CDR1 and CDR2: SGHNT and YENEEA. This CDR3 comprises 12 residues. The CDR3 DNA reads TGTGCCAGCAGCTTCGAGGGTGAAAAACTGTTTTTT. Translated: CASSFEGEKLFF.

The chain combines TRBV4-1 with TRBJ1-4, with D uncertain. The CDR3 spans 13 residues. Germline lookup yields CDR1 MGHRA and CDR2 YSYEKL. The ends were cut back, 8 bases at V and 5 bases at J, with 12 bases in the middle. The CDR3 loop is CASSGGINEKLFF. CDR3 bases: TGCGCCAGCTCTGGCGGTATAAATGAAAAACTGTTTTTT.

The J gene is TRBJ1-2, the V gene TRBV5-1; TRBD1 matches 7 bases. Trimming removed 3 bases from V and 2 bases from J; junction bases left unmatched: 4. The CDR3 is 14 residues long. Germline V CDR1 and CDR2: SGHRS, YFSETQ. CDR3 sequence: CASSSETGNYGYTF. The DNA of the CDR3 is TGCGCCAGCAGCTCAGAGACAGGGAACTATGGCTACACCTTC.

The chain couples TRBV30 to TRBJ2-1; 8 positions match TRBD2. Germline values: CDR1 GTSNPN, CDR2 SVGIG (reference sequence). The CDR3 loop spans 14 amino acids. The ends lost 2 bases at V and 7 bases at J; junction bases unmatched: 7. The CDR3 DNA sequence: TGTGCCTGGAGTAGGGCGGGAGGTAGAAATGAGCAGTTCTTC. Its protein is CAWSRAGGRNEQFF.

The chain couples TRBV28 to TRBJ1-1; D not certain. The V and J ends lost 8 bases and 5 bases respectively, with 21 bases between them. CDR1 is MDHEN and CDR2 is SYDVKM in the germline V gene. This CDR3 comprises 15 residues. CDR3 sequence reads: CASSHKAFQRTEAFF. The CDR3, as DNA: TGTGCCAGCTCCCACAAAGCCTTCCAGCGAACTGAAGCTTTCTTT. The variable domain in full, completed from reference TRBV28 and TRBJ1-1, reads DVKVTQSSRYLVKRTGEKVFLECVQDMDHENMFWYRQDPGLGLRLIYFSYDVKMKEKGDIPEGYSVSREKKERFSLILESASTNQTSMYLCASSHKAFQRTEAFFGQGTRLTVV.

This chain connects TRBV5-8 to TRBJ2-7; D not certain. Germline assignment: CDR1 SGHTS and CDR2 YDEGEE. Deletions cut 0 bases from V and 4 bases from J, with 11 bases between. This CDR3 contains 14 residues. CDR3 sequence reads: CASSLVAPKYEQYF. For the CDR3, the DNA is TGTGCCAGCAGCTTGGTGGCCCCAAAATACGAGCAGTACTTC.